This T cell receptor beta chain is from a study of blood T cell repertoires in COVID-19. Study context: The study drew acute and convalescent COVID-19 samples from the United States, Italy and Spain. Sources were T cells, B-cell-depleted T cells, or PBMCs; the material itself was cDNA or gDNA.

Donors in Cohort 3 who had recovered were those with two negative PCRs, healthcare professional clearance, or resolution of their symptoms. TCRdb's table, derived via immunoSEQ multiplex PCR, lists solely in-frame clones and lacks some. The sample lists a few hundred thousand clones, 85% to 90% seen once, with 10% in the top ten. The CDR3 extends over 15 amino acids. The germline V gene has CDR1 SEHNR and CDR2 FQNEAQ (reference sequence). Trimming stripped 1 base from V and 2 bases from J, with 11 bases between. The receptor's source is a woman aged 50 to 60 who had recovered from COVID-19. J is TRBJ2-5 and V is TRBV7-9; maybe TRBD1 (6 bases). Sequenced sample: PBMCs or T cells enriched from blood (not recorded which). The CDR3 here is CASSLVQGTQETQYF. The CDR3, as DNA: TGTGCCAGCAGCTTAGTCCAGGGGACACAAGAGACCCAGTACTTC.